The 2 T cell receptor beta chains in this list originate from one sample, sequenced in a study of T cells in localized non-small cell lung cancer. TCRdb's copy holds only in-frame clones and misses some; the assay was immunoSEQ multiplex PCR. The sample has 100,000 or so clones, approximately 90% seen once; the top ten hold 4.1%. Specimen: PBMCs, collected before any cancer treatment. The receptors originated from a woman aged 35-75 years with stage II squamous cell lung carcinoma.

The chain is built from TRBV6-5 and TRBJ1-1, with TRBD1 as a possible D gene (5 bases). V shed 7 bases and J shed 0 bases, with 15 bases lying between them. The CDR3 covers 15 residues. Germline assignment: CDR1 MNHEY and CDR2 SVGAGI. The CDR3 DNA reads as TGTGCCAGCAAAGAGCAGGGTCTCATGAACACTGAAGCTTTCTTT. Translating it yields CASKEQGLMNTEAFF.

The chain employs TRBV2 and TRBJ1-5; D is possibly TRBD1 (5 bases). There are 13 residues in the CDR3. The germline CDR1 and CDR2 sequences are SNHLY and FYNNEI. V lost 8 bases, J lost 10 bases, and 18 bases lay in between. In DNA form, the CDR3 reads TGTGCCAGCGGGGGTCCACCTTCTGACCCCCAGCATTTT. Protein product: CASGGPPSDPQHF.